This TCR beta chain was profiled in a study of shared clonotypes between healthy human individuals (dated by TCRdb to the early 2020s). For the wider study: The cohort included three men and two women between 18 and 49 years of age. Per donor, leukapheresis produced somewhere between about 0.94 and 9 billion PBMCs. To increase sequencing depth and limit assay-specific biases, TCR repertoire library preparation and sequencing were carried out by different laboratories using diverse techniques. For each donor, three plates each were used for CD4 naive and CD4 memory, two plates were used for CD8 naive, and one plate was used for CD8 memory. To estimate repertoire size and how much clonotypes are shared between individuals, the study performed deep sequencing of blood TCR repertoires from roughly five healthy adults.

The donors were healthy, HIV-negative adults with no recently reported acute infections or vaccinations. Only Caucasian adults living in Nashville, Tennessee, USA were represented among the donors. CD4+ T cells were enriched by magnetic negative selection, after which naive cells were positively selected on CD45RA and the negative fraction was taken as the memory subset. After blood collection by leukapheresis, PBMCs were isolated using Ficoll-Histopaque density gradient centrifugation and then cryopreserved in the vapor phase of liquid nitrogen. Analytical flow cytometry was used to check the purity and quantity of each magnetically sorted T cell population. From each sorted fraction, genomic DNA was isolated and quantified by UV absorbance on a Nanodrop 2000c. General study outcomes and caveats: Estimated clonotype richness was generally larger for naive than for memory subsets. Sharing across several donors was observed for about 5% of naive CD4, about 3.2% of naive CD8, over 2% of memory CD4, and 0.4% of memory CD8 clonotypes. Pairwise subsampling led to the expectation that sequencing depth would affect the degree of clonotype sharing among donors. Because the study included only a small number of donors, the genetic and exposure-history diversity represented was limited. Incomplete sequencing was indicated by rarefaction of sorted-subset datasets, despite the large sequencing depth. Sampling was limited to blood, and TCR repertoires in tissue likely differ from TCR repertoires in blood. Higher generation probabilities were observed for clonotypes shared by all four sorted-subset donors than for non-shared clonotypes.

TCR CDR3 regions were amplified from genomic DNA by multiplex PCR using the deep immunoSEQ assay. For each cell subset, the extracted genomic DNA was distributed evenly across all wells of several immunoSEQ 96-well plates, and each plate served as one replicate. For sorted subsets, roughly 200 ng of genomic DNA, equivalent to roughly 30,000 T cell genomes, went into each replicate PCR. The purified libraries were quantified using a Qubit 3.0 fluorometer, sized with a Bioanalyzer 2100, and then quantified again using the KAPA Library Quantification kit. Every immunoSEQ 96-well plate was sequenced on a separate single-read 150-cycle Illumina NextSeq 550 flow cell. As for the authors' bioinformatics: Because the immunoSEQ output held only junctional sequences and lacked quality scores, the filtering could not match the filtering applied to full-length reads. To assign V/J genes and CDR3, sequences were annotated against IMGT germline references using PyIR, a Python wrapper for IgBLAST v1.9. Reads with weak V/J assignments (E-value above 1e-6), missing CDR3, stop codons, out-of-frame junctions, or ambiguous translated residues were removed. V3J clonotypes were defined by identical inferred V gene, J gene, and CDR3 amino acid sequence. The percentage overlap between two repertoires was calculated by dividing the number of shared unique clonotypes by the size of the smaller repertoire. Richness of each repertoire was evaluated using RTK rarefaction, the Chao1 estimator, and Recon v2.1 estimates of unobserved clonotypes. Generation probabilities were computed with OLGA for all TCRbeta clonotypes obtained by the gDNA method from a few donors. TCRdb's version of the immuneACCESS table is confined to in-frame rearrangements and falls short of the full clone set. An unresolved V gene accounts for under half of the shortfall where checked; the remainder is of unknown origin. The D gene and trimming were derived from the DNA, and the V and J assignments and clone size from that table. The sample has 2,100,000 or so clones on record, more than 90% of them singletons. More than 0.1% of the sample is held by the ten biggest clonotypes.

Concerning this clone itself: Its recognized antigen is unknown. The record has no base qualities; no much larger clone is one base away.

Material for sequencing was naive CD4+ T cells sorted from blood. The cell subset or site label, read with the paper, signifies: CD45RA+ positively selected. This receptor was obtained from a man between 18 and 35 years old in good health.

The CDR3 corresponds to CASSLNGAGELFF. The bases are TGTGCCAGCAGCTTGAATGGGGCCGGGGAGCTGTTTTTT. The V and J genes are TRBV7-3 and TRBJ2-2, with the D gene not clear enough to name. CDR1 and CDR2 were assigned from the germline V gene as SGHTA and FQGTGA. There are 13 amino acids in the CDR3, from cysteine to phenylalanine inclusive. Left in the record is the CDR3 DNA by itself, 39 bases read in frame from the first base. Relative to germline, V is 3 bases shorter and J is 6 bases shorter, with 8 bases between their ends.